This T cell receptor beta chain was obtained from a study of vaccination effects on CD4 cells after COVID-19. Germline loops: CDR1 SGHTA, CDR2 FQGNSA. The V gene lost 5 bases and the J gene lost 4 bases, with 14 bases spanning the gap. The length of the CDR3 is 14 residues. The protocol was immunoSEQ multiplex PCR, while the TCRdb copy is restricted to in-frame clones and leaves out a portion. Of under 85,000 clones listed, around four fifths are singletons. For this clone: Its matching antigen is unknown.

Antigen-specific CD4+ T cells were first expanded with viral peptide pools by the ViraFEST assay and only then sequenced. Researchers isolated CD4+ T cells once around 11 days of culture had elapsed. Prior SARS-CoV-2 infection was absent in the vaccine recipients, as shown by negative nucleocapsid antibodies. Specimen: CD4+ T cells from PBMCs cultured with HCoV-229E spike peptides, collected before COVID-19 vaccination. The chain has TRBV7-2 and TRBJ1-2; tentative D call: TRBD1 (6 bases). This TCR came from a human donor who received a COVID-19 vaccine. The CDR3 nucleotides are TGTGCCAGCAGCCCCAGGCTGGACAGCTATGGCTACACCTTC. Protein sequence: CASSPRLDSYGYTF.